This T cell receptor (beta chain) was obtained from a study of OX40 agonist ivuxolimab in advanced cancers. About the study: The study reported partial responses in three patients: one hepatocellular carcinoma, two cutaneous melanoma.

The study's findings and limits: It was not determined which antigens were specifically recognized by the peripheral T cells that had undergone clonal expansion. Circulating CD4+ and CD8+ T cells showed clonal expansion by week 6 at 0.1 to 3.0 mg/kg.

CDR1 MNHEY and CDR2 SMNVEV come from the germline V gene (reference sequence). The CDR3 length is 14 residues. J was trimmed by 7 bases and V by 7 bases; bases with no gene match: 3. As concerns this clone: Its antigen remains unidentified.

Here immunoSEQ multiplex PCR was the method, and the copy in TCRdb shows in-frame clones only, minus some. The table lists 15,000 or so clones, about four fifths of them singletons, with around 2.4% in the top ten. The genes are TRBV27 and TRBJ2-1; 14 positions agree with TRBD2. The sample in question was CD4+ or CD8+ T cells sorted from blood, obtained in a trial of the OX40 agonist ivuxolimab. This sequence was found in an adult with an advanced solid tumor such as melanoma, head and neck, liver or kidney cancer. CDR3 DNA sequence: TGTGCCAGCAACGGACTAGCGGGAGGTAATGAGCAGTTCTTC. Translated: CASNGLAGGNEQFF.